This T cell receptor beta chain was retrieved from a study of T cells in Graves' hyperthyroidism and ophthalmopathy (dated by TCRdb to the late 2010s). Regarding the complete study: Peripheral blood was collected at initial diagnosis, before any treatment. The roughly 94 discovery patients were randomly split 7:3 into training and test sets. Once sampling was done, hyperthyroidism patients were given methimazole at a starting dose of 30 mg daily, whereas ophthalmopathy patients were given high-dose intravenous methylprednisolone. An independent validation cohort of under 20 hyperthyroidism patients and 15 or so patients who later progressed to ophthalmopathy tested prospective prediction of ophthalmopathy. Thyroid tissue and blood T-cell repertoires from roughly six Graves' hyperthyroidism patients were also compared in the study. A discovery cohort of around 100 patients, roughly 45 with Graves' ophthalmopathy and fewer than 65 with stable Graves' hyperthyroidism, was used to find distinguishing TCR V-J signatures. The paper describes TCR Vbeta CDR3 sequencing of roughly 130 peripheral blood samples, made up of about 40 ophthalmopathy patients, some 80 hyperthyroidism patients and approximately 17 progressor patients. The paper's findings and limits, for the study overall: In validation, the model predicted progression to ophthalmopathy a median of about 5.9 months before onset, with over 60% sensitivity and roughly 79% specificity. Most expanded thyroid clonotypes (frequency above 0.001) were also detected in blood, a finding suggesting that blood repertoires may reflect thyroid immune responses. In cross-validation, a model built on a 13 V-J signature told ophthalmopathy apart from stable hyperthyroidism with just under 90% sensitivity and about 81% specificity, and in testing the same model reached 80%/75%. Sample size was not statistically predetermined, and investigators were not blinded to group allocation.

The CDR3 runs 17 residues from the cysteine to the phenylalanine. Of the read, only the CDR3 DNA is kept; its 51 bases are in frame from base 1. Unmatched junction bases come to 4, with V trimmed by 3 bases and J by 0 bases. CDR1 and CDR2 are read off the germline V gene (reference sequence) as DFQATT and SNEGSKA. A patient counted as having stable Graves' hyperthyroidism if no progression to ophthalmopathy occurred over 18 months of follow-up. Hyperthyroidism patients were newly diagnosed, with disease duration under 2 months, and aged 18 to 65 years. Exclusion was applied to patients with uncontrolled infections, other autoimmune diseases, pregnancy or lactation. Diagnoses were based on clinical symptoms, serum thyroxine and TRAb, thyroid ultrasound and orbital computed tomography. PBMCs were isolated from about 9 ml of fresh peripheral blood by Ficoll-Paque density gradient centrifugation. Trizol reagent was used to extract total RNA, and RNA quality was then checked on an Agilent 2100 Bioanalyzer.

Amplification of TCR beta CDR3 regions was carried out from RNA transcripts. A first-round RT-PCR of the TCR CDR3 used the HTBI primer set with the Qiagen OneStep RT-PCR kit. A second multiplex PCR round built the libraries, followed by size selection and purification. The libraries were sequenced on an Illumina HiSeq2000 using paired-end 100 bp reads. Processing in the source paper ran as follows. SOAPnuke was used to process the raw data, with reads discarded if the reads contained adapters or uncalled bases, had a mean Phred below 15, or lacked an exact constant-primer or identifier match. COPE v1.2.5 was used to merge high-quality paired reads, and clonotypes were defined as unique nucleotide sequences. MiTCR v1.1 was used to align clonotypes to the IMGT TRBV, TRBD and TRBJ reference segments. The analysis was restricted to V-J combinations with a frequency above 0.0001, which together covered 99% to 99.2% of the repertoires. A TCS score was defined as the ratio of F50 (clonal expansion) to E x V (chaos), with BLOSUM62-based TCRdist applied between CDR3 peptides within each V-J. Welch's t-statistics and random forest reduced roughly 500 V-J features to under 15, which were used in a naive Bayes classifier (R e1071). TCRdb redid the processing of the public reads, applying fastp at Q25 and MiXCR, and retained in-frame beta chains. All rows with the same CDR3 protein become a single entry with the most common DNA and genes. The V and J calls were not made by the authors but by TCRdb's processing. Counted in this sample were 100,000 to 140,000 distinct CDR3 sequences; about a sixth of them appeared once. 42% of the sample is in the top ten clones.

In its sample, this clonotype was seen a few times. Its antigen is currently not known. The input lacks base qualities; no much larger clone sits a single base away. This receptor was obtained from a woman between 45 and 65 years old with Graves' hyperthyroidism. The sequenced material came from blood. The V and J genes are TRBV20-1 and TRBJ2-1; TRBD2 aligns with 14 central bases. CDR3 loop: CSARTSGGGSSYNEQFF. The nucleotides are TGCAGTGCTAGGACTAGCGGGGGGGGGAGCTCCTACAATGAGCAGTTCTTC.